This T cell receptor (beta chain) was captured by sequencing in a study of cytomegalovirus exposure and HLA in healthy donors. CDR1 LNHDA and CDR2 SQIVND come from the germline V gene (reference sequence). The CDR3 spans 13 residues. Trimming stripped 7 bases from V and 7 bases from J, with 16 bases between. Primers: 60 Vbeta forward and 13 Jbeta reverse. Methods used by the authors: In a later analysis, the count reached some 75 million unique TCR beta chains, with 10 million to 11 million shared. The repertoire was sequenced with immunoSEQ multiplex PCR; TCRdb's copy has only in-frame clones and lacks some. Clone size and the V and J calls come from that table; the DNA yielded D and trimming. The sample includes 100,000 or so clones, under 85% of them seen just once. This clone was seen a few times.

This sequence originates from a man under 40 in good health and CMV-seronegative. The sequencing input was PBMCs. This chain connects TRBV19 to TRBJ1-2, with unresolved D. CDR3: CASIDYRESGYTF. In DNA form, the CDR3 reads TGTGCCAGTATTGATTACCGGGAGAGTGGCTACACCTTC.